Below, 23 T cell receptor beta chains from the same sample are listed, as sequenced in a study of T cells in Graves' hyperthyroidism and ophthalmopathy. RNA transcripts gave rise to amplified TCR beta CDR3 regions. Primed by the HTBI set, a first-round RT-PCR was run on the TCR CDR3. Using its own MiXCR run on the multiplex PCR reads, TCRdb lists one record per CDR3 protein. This sample has approximately 250,000 distinct CDR3 sequences, with about 25% found just once. Specimen: blood. All receptors come from a middle-aged woman with Graves' ophthalmopathy.

This clonotype was recorded many times. The V and J genes are TRBV18 and TRBJ2-7; 7 nucleotides match TRBD2. The junction had 9 bases not matched to a gene; V was cut back by 4 bases and J by 3 bases. In germline, CDR1 is KGHSH, CDR2 LQKENI. The CDR3 contains 15 residues. In DNA, the CDR3 is TGTGCCAGCTCACGCGGGGGAGGGATAAACTACGAGCAGTACTTC. Translating it yields CASSRGGGINYEQYF.

This clonotype was seen ten or more times. This rearrangement joins TRBV7-2 to TRBJ2-5, with 7 bases lining up with TRBD1. Germline CDR1 and CDR2: SGHTA and FQGNSA. Trimming at V came to 5 bases and at J to 0 bases, leaving 3 bases not matched to a gene. CDR3 length equals 14 residues. In nucleotides, the CDR3 is TGTGCCAGCAGCCAAGACAGGGACCAAGAGACCCAGTACTTC. Amino acids: CASSQDRDQETQYF.

The chain has TRBV6-1 and TRBJ1-1; 9 bases are shared with TRBD1. Germline loops: CDR1 MNHNS, CDR2 SASEGT. The CDR3 contains 15 residues. V shed 7 bases, J shed 6 bases, and the junction held 12 bases outside the gene matches. The CDR3: CASTQLGTGKAEAFF. The CDR3 DNA sequence: TGTGCCAGCACCCAGTTGGGGACAGGGAAGGCTGAAGCTTTCTTT.

This clonotype showed up just a few times. The chain uses TRBV27 and TRBJ2-7; 10 bases match TRBD2. The V segment lost 1 base and the J segment 3 bases; nucleotides outside the gene matches: 6. This CDR3 contains 16 residues. The germline CDR1 and CDR2 sequences are MNHEY and SMNVEV (reference sequence). Written as DNA, the CDR3 is TGTGCCAGCAGTTTATGGGCAGCGGGAGGGCTCTACGAGCAGTACTTC. It specifies CASSLWAAGGLYEQYF.

This clonotype appeared many times. This rearrangement joins TRBV20-1 to TRBJ2-7, with unresolved D. The CDR3 length is 14 residues. Germline-derived CDR1 and CDR2 are DFQATT and SNEGSKA (reference sequence). V lost 0 bases and J 2 bases, leaving 11 bases between the germline ends. The CDR3, as DNA: TGCAGTGCTAGAGAAGAAGGCGCCGCCTACGAGCAGTACTTC. Protein: CSAREEGAAYEQYF.

The chain couples TRBV7-2 to TRBJ2-7, with TRBD1 matching 10 bases. The V gene end was trimmed by 5 bases and the J gene end by 7 bases; junction bases not matched to a gene: 8. The CDR3 spans 14 residues. Germline V gene sequence: CDR1 SGHTA, CDR2 FQGNSA. The CDR3 DNA follows: TGTGCCAGCAGCCCCTGGACAGGGGGAGGTGAGCAGTACTTC. This translates into CASSPWTGGGEQYF.

This clonotype showed up just a few times. One end of the junction is discordant with germline, which a read error may explain. This chain links TRBV7-9 with TRBJ2-5; 10 nucleotides line up with TRBD2. CDR1 and CDR2 from the germline V gene are SEHNR and FQNEAQ (reference sequence). The CDR3 is 14 amino acids. This CDR3 is CASSLAGASETQYF. The CDR3 coding sequence is TGTGCCAGCAGCCTAGCGGGAGCAAGTGAGACCCAGTACTTC.

Ten or more counts support this clonotype. The V gene is TRBV5-1, the J gene TRBJ2-6; D is uncertain. CDR1 and CDR2 from the germline V gene are SGHRS and YFSETQ. Trimming stripped 0 bases from V and 2 bases from J, with 6 bases between. CDR3 length equals 15 residues. The CDR3 region is CASSLVGAGANVLTF. Written as DNA, the CDR3 is TGCGCCAGCAGCTTGGTAGGCGCTGGGGCCAACGTCCTGACTTTC.

This clonotype occurred many times. The chain joins TRBV29-1 to TRBJ2-5, with 10 bases that match TRBD2. The V and J ends lost 2 bases and 2 bases, in that order; junction bases with no gene match: 8. Germline CDR1 SQVTM, CDR2 ANQGSEA. CDR3 length equals 16 residues. This CDR3 is CSVEPLAGVGQETQYF. The CDR3 DNA follows: TGCAGCGTTGAACCCCTAGCGGGAGTAGGTCAAGAGACCCAGTACTTC.

This clonotype has a count of ten or more. The chain carries TRBV20-1 and TRBJ2-7; a weak D match, TRBD2 (6 bases). V lost 6 bases and J 2 bases, leaving 17 bases between the germline ends. This CDR3 spans 14 amino acids. Per the germline V gene, CDR1 is DFQATT and CDR2 is SNEGSKA (reference sequence). In DNA, the CDR3 is TGCAGTGCCAAGGGACTCACAGGCCCCTACGAGCAGTACTTC. It specifies CSAKGLTGPYEQYF.

A note on this clonotype: This may arise from a read error, as a much more abundant clone is one base away. The chain has TRBV18 and TRBJ2-5; D not resolved. V was shortened by 3 bases and J by 7 bases, with 15 bases between the two germline ends. Germline CDR1 and CDR2: KGHSH and LQKENI. The length of the CDR3 is 14 residues. The CDR3 bases are TGTGCCAGCTCACCCGGCTCCTTAAAAGGGACCCAGTACTTC. Amino acids: CASSPGSLKGTQYF.

This rearrangement joins TRBV19 to TRBJ2-7, with 7 bases that match TRBD2. The CDR3 totals 16 residues. The trim removed 3 bases at V and 3 bases at J, leaving 11 bases unmatched. Germline CDR1 LNHDA, CDR2 SQIVND (reference sequence). CDR3 in amino acids: CASSMQAGYPIYEQYF. The DNA for the CDR3 is TGTGCCAGTAGTATGCAAGCGGGATATCCCATCTACGAGCAGTACTTC.

There are many counts of this clonotype. The rearrangement joins TRBV6-1 to TRBJ1-3; 7 nucleotides agree with TRBD1. Unmatched junction bases numbered 7, after V lost 5 bases and J lost 0 bases. Germline CDR1 is MNHNS and CDR2 is SASEGT. This CDR3 region has 16 residues. CDR3 nucleotide sequence: TGTGCCAGCAGTCTAGGACAGGCGAGCTCTGGAAACACCATATATTTT. Protein: CASSLGQASSGNTIYF.

This clonotype was counted at least ten times. The chain employs TRBV20-1 and TRBJ2-5, with 7 nucleotides matching TRBD2. J was trimmed by 4 bases and V by 0 bases; bases with no gene match: 5. The CDR3 extends over 14 amino acids. Looked up from germline, CDR1 is DFQATT and CDR2 is SNEGSKA (reference sequence). The CDR3, as DNA: TGCAGTGCTAGAGATCTGGGACTATCAGAGACCCAGTACTTC. It is translated as CSARDLGLSETQYF.

This clonotype occurred many times. This sequence joins TRBV20-1 and TRBJ2-7; 10 bases map to TRBD1. The CDR3 contains 13 residues. In germline, CDR1 is DFQATT, CDR2 SNEGSKA (reference sequence). J was trimmed by 3 bases and V by 3 bases; bases with no gene match: 2. CDR3 sequence: CSARGQGFYEQYF. CDR3 nucleotides: TGCAGTGCTAGGGGACAGGGGTTCTACGAGCAGTACTTC.

This clonotype was picked up many times. The gene calls are TRBV15 and TRBJ1-3, with no clear D. Trimming removed 1 base at V and 0 bases at J, with 7 bases between. The CDR3 is 15 residues long. CDR1 LNHNV and CDR2 YYDKDF come from the germline V gene (reference sequence). As DNA, the CDR3 is TGTGCCACCAGCAGAGGCAGCAACTCTGGAAACACCATATATTTT. It translates to CATSRGSNSGNTIYF.

This clonotype has a count of ten or more. V gene TRBV24-1 combines with J gene TRBJ2-5; D unresolved. This CDR3 is 14 amino acids long. Per germline, CDR1 KGHDR and CDR2 SFDVKD. V shed 5 bases and J shed 2 bases, with 11 bases lying between them. CDR3 sequence reads: CATSGRTEQETQYF. Here the CDR3 DNA reads TGTGCCACCAGTGGTAGGACGGAACAAGAGACCCAGTACTTC.

The sample holds many counts of this clonotype. The J gene is TRBJ1-1, the V gene TRBV19; the D is unclear. Trimming pared 3 bases from V and 3 bases from J, leaving 11 bases between. The CDR3 extends over 14 amino acids. Germline V gene lookup returns CDR1 LNHDA and CDR2 SQIVND (reference sequence). The CDR3, as DNA: TGTGCCAGTAGTATCGAGGCCAGTTACACTGAAGCTTTCTTT. It specifies CASSIEASYTEAFF.

In its sample, this clonotype was seen many times. This rearrangement joins TRBV28 to TRBJ2-4; possible D gene TRBD1, 5 bases. Germline V gene sequence: CDR1 MDHEN, CDR2 SYDVKM. The V end was cut by 3 bases, the J end by 0 bases, with 15 bases between. The CDR3 length is 17 residues. The CDR3 coding sequence is TGTGCCAGCAGTTTTAGGAGACAGATACTAGCCAAAAACATTCAGTACTTC. It is translated as CASSFRRQILAKNIQYF.

In this sample, this clonotype turned up many times. The rearrangement uses TRBV28 and TRBJ2-3; D is perhaps TRBD1 (5 bases). Between the trimmed V and J ends, which lost 7 bases and 0 bases, there was a span of 11 bases. The germline V gene encodes CDR1 MDHEN and CDR2 SYDVKM. The CDR3 length is 14 residues. This chain's CDR3 is CASTEGASTDTQYF. CDR3 in DNA: TGTGCCAGCACTGAAGGGGCGAGCACAGATACGCAGTATTTT.

This clonotype was picked up many times. The chain joins TRBV28 to TRBJ1-5; D possibly corresponds to TRBD1 (5 bases). CDR3 length: 15 amino acids. Trimming left V 8 bases short and J 5 bases short, with 19 bases between. Germline V CDR1 and CDR2: MDHEN, SYDVKM. CDR3 sequence reads: CASRGDLSIYQPQHF. The CDR3 nucleotides are TGTGCCAGCCGGGGGGACCTAAGTATCTATCAGCCCCAGCATTTT.

This clonotype was detected ten times or more. The rearrangement links TRBV6-5 to TRBJ1-1; D not resolved. This CDR3 spans 13 amino acids. V lost 4 bases and J lost 11, with 17 bases in between. Germline V gene data show CDR1 as MNHEY and CDR2 as SVGAGI. The CDR3 sequence: CASSLRPGGAAFF. In nucleotides, the CDR3 is TGTGCCAGCAGTTTGCGACCCGGAGGCGCGGCTTTCTTT.

This clonotype was detected only a few times. The V call is TRBV10-3, the J call TRBJ2-5; possibly TRBD1 for D (6 bases). The CDR3 extends over 14 amino acids. Trimming removed 2 bases at V and 7 bases at J, with 14 bases between. CDR1 and CDR2 from the germline V gene are ENHRY and SYGVKD. CDR3: CAISEGGHPWTQYF. The CDR3 DNA sequence: TGTGCCATCAGTGAGGGGGGACATCCTTGGACCCAGTACTTC.